At least ten counts were recorded for the clone carrying this T cell receptor beta chain. Its antigen remains unknown. These data are taken from a study of response to subunit inactivated influenza vaccine. Study-level points and caveats: Authors proposed each seasonal influenza vaccination draws in few new T cells.

TCRdb processed the RT-PCR reads anew with MiXCR; each CDR3 protein has one entry. The table includes under 200,000 distinct CDR3 sequences, over 8.5% detected once. In germline, CDR1 is SEHNR, CDR2 FQNEAQ (reference sequence). The CDR3 is 12 residues long. The V and J ends lost 10 bases and 3 bases, in that order; junction bases with no gene match: 3. This chain joins TRBV7-9 and TRBJ1-2; 9 nucleotides line up with TRBD1. Sequencing was performed on CD8+ T cells sorted from PBMCs, taken roughly 24 months after vaccination. The sequence was collected from a man between 50 and 69 years old who received an inactivated influenza vaccine. The CDR3 sequence: CATTGGDYGYTF. CDR3 sequence (DNA): TGTGCCACAACAGGGGGCGACTATGGCTACACCTTC.